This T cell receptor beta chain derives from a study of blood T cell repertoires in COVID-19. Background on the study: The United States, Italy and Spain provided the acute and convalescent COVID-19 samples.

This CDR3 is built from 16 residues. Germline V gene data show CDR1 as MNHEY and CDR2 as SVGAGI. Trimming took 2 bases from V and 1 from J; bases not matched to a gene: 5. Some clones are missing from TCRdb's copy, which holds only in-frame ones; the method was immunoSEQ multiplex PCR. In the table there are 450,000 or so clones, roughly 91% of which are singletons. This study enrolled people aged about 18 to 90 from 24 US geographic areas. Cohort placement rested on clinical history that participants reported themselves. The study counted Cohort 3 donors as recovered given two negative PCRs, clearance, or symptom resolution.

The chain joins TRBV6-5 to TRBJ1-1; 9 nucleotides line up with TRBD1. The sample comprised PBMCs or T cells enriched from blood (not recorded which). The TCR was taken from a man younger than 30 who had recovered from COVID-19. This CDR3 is CASSYTPGQGNTEAFF. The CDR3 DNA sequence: TGTGCCAGCAGTTACACCCCGGGACAGGGGAACACTGAAGCTTTCTTT.